This T cell receptor (beta chain) was identified during a study of cytotoxic CD8 clonotypes in ibrutinib-treated CLL. Whole-study context: The study recorded mean values of approximately 260,000 productive templates and approximately 100,000 productive rearrangements per sample.

Germline V lookup: CDR1 SGDLS, CDR2 YYNGEE. Trimming took 0 bases from V and 2 from J, leaving 7 bases between them. CDR3 length: 14 residues. The repertoire was sequenced with immunoSEQ multiplex PCR; TCRdb's copy has only in-frame clones and lacks some. The repertoire holds 150,000 or so clones, with 79% as singletons. The source material was PBMCs, sampled after 12 months of ibrutinib treatment. This chain joins TRBV9 and TRBJ2-3; D is unresolved. This TCR was sampled from a human donor with chronic lymphocytic leukemia. The CDR3 DNA reads TGTGCCAGCAGCGTAGGGGGTTACACAGATACGCAGTATTTT. Its translation: CASSVGGYTDTQYF.